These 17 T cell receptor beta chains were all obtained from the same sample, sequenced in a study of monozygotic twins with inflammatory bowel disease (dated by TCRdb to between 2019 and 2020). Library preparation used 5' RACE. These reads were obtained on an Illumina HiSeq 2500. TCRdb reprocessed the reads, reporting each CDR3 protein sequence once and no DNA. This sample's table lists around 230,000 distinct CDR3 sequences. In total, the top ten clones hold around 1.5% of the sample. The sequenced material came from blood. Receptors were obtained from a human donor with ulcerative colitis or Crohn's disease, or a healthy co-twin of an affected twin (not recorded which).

The CDR3 here is CASRGHGVQNTEAFF. The genes are TRBV6-1 and TRBJ1-1. The length of the CDR3 is 15 residues. Per the germline V gene, CDR1 is MNHNS and CDR2 is SASEGT.

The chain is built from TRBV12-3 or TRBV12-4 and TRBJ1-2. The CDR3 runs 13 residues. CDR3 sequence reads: CASSLQANYGYTF.

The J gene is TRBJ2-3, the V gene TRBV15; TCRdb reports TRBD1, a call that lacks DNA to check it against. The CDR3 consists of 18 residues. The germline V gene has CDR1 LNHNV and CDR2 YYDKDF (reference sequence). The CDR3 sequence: CATSRHGIGQGALDTQYF.

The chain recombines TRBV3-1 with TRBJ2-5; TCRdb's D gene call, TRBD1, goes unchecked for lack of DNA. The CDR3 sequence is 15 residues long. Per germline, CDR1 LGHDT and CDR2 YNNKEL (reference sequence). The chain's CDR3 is CASSPAGGRQETQYF.

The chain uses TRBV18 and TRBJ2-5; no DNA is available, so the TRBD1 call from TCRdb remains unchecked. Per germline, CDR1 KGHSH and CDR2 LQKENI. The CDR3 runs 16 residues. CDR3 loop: CASSPPVGQGAETQYF.

CDR3: CASSASQGAGWGTEAFF. The V gene is TRBV4-2, the J gene TRBJ1-1; no DNA is available, so the TRBD1 call from TCRdb remains unchecked. Germline CDR1 is LGHNA and CDR2 is YNFKEQ. This CDR3 has 17 amino acids.

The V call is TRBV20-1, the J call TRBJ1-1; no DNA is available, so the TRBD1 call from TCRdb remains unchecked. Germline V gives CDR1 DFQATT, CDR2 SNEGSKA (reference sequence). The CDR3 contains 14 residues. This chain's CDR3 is CSARGRGLGTEAFF.

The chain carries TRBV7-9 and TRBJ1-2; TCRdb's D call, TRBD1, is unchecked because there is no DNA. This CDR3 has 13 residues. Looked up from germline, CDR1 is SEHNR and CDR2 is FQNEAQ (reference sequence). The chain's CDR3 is CASSLVTAGGYTF.

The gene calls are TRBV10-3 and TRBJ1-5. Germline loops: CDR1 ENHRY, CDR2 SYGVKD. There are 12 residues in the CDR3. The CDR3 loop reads CAIRGVNQPQHF.

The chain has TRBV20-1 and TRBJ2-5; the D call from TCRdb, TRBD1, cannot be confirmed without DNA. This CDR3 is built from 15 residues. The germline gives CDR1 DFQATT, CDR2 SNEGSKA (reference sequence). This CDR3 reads CSARGSRGGIETQYF.

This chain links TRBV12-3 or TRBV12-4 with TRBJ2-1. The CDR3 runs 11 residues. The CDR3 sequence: CASSFLDEQFF.

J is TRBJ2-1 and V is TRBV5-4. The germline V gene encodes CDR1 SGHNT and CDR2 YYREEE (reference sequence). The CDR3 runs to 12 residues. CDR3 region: CASSSEGNEQFF.

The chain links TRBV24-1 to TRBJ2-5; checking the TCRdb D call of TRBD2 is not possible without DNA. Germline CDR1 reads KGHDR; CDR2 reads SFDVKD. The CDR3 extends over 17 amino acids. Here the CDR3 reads CATSDRPVLRGKETQYF.

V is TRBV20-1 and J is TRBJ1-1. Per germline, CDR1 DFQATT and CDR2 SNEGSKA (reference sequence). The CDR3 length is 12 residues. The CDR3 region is CSASGGNTEAFF.

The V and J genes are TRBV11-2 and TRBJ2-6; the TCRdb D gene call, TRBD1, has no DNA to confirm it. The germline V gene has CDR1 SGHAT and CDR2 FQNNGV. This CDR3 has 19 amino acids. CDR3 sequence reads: CASSLVAGQDLGGANVLTF. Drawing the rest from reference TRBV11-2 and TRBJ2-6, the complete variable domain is EAGVAQSPRYKIIEKRQSVAFWCNPISGHATLYWYQQILGQGPKLLIQFQNNGVVDDSQLPKDRFSAERLKGVDSTLKIQPAKLEDSAVYLCASSLVAGQDLGGANVLTFGAGSRLTVL.

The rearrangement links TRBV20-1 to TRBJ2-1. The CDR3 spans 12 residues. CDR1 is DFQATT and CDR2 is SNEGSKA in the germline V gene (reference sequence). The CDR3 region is CSVERKGDEQFF.

The CDR3 sequence: CASSTRMGGVQETQYF. The chain uses TRBV19 and TRBJ2-5; TCRdb calls TRBD1, which cannot be checked without DNA. Germline CDR1 is LNHDA and CDR2 is SQIVND (reference sequence). The CDR3 spans 16 residues.